A single T cell receptor (beta chain) is shown here with its context. These data are taken from a study of T cell responses to AZD1222 COVID-19 vaccine. CDR3 size: 14 residues. The germline V and J ends were trimmed by 5 bases and 4 bases, with 14 bases remaining between them. Germline V lookup: CDR1 SGHNT, CDR2 YENEEA. Method: immunoSEQ multiplex PCR; TCRdb's copy keeps in-frame clones and lacks some. The sample comprises roughly 150,000 clones, more than 70% of which are singletons, and about 3.3% rests with the top ten. The starting material was peripheral blood, obtained on day 0 of MenACWY control vaccination. This receptor was obtained from an adult in good health. The gene calls are TRBV11-3 and TRBJ1-1, with no clear D. Here the CDR3 DNA reads TGTGCCAGCAGCAGGGATTCGCGGAGCACTGAAGCTTTCTTT. Protein: CASSRDSRSTEAFF.